The 10 T cell receptor beta chains reported below all come from one sample, sequenced in a study of T-cell memory formation after mild COVID-19 (dated by TCRdb to about 2021). The library was obtained by 5' RACE. Sequencing was carried out with an Illumina NovaSeq 6000. The public sequencing data were trimmed at Q25 with fastp and processed into clonotypes with MiXCR by TCRdb, which kept only in-frame beta chains. A single entry per CDR3 protein holds the most common genes and DNA from its merged rows. Here the sample has 260,000 or so distinct CDR3 sequences; over 15% occur a single time. The ten largest clonotypes hold roughly a fifth of the sample. Input material: PBMCs or a T cell subset sorted from them (not recorded which). The receptor source for this set is a young man who had mild COVID-19 (a few samples of this study predate the infection). The sample titles of this study are shuffled in the database, so cell type and time point are left out; the donor was told from shared clones.

The rearrangement uses TRBV9 and TRBJ2-3; 10 bases map to TRBD2. The germline gives CDR1 SGDLS, CDR2 YYNGEE. This CDR3 contains 16 residues. Trimming removed 0 bases from V and 2 bases from J; junction bases left unmatched: 3. CDR3: CASSVALAGATDTQYF. As DNA, the CDR3 is TGTGCCAGCAGCGTAGCCCTAGCGGGGGCCACAGATACGCAGTATTTT. Looking up the rest from reference TRBV9 and TRBJ2-3 gives the full variable domain: DSGVTQTPKHLITATGQRVTLRCSPRSGDLSVYWYQQSLDQGLQFLIQYYNGEERAKGNILERFSAQQFPDLHSELNLSSLELGDSALYFCASSVALAGATDTQYFGPGTRLTVL.

The genes are TRBV20-1 and TRBJ2-2; a possible D gene is TRBD2 (6 bases). This CDR3 comprises 16 residues. V was clipped by 6 bases and J by 1 base, with 18 bases between them. The germline gives CDR1 DFQATT, CDR2 SNEGSKA (reference sequence). As DNA, the CDR3 is TGCAGTGCCCGAGGTCCGGGACTCAAGAACACCGGGGAGCTGTTTTTT. This codes for CSARGPGLKNTGELFF.

CDR3 coding DNA: TGTGCCAGCAGTCCCCCCGGGGTCCGATATGGCTACACCTTC. Its translation is CASSPPGVRYGYTF. The gene calls are TRBV6-5 and TRBJ1-2; D is ambiguous. From germline, CDR1 is MNHEY and CDR2 SVGAGI. The ends were cut back, 5 bases at V and 5 bases at J, with 15 bases in the middle. The CDR3 sequence is 14 residues long.

This clonotype occurred a few times. The rearrangement uses TRBV6-5 and TRBJ1-1; D not resolved. Germline CDR1 and CDR2: MNHEY and SVGAGI. The CDR3 covers 14 residues. V gave up 2 bases and J gave up 1 base, with 8 bases separating them. Here the CDR3 reads CASSYVTGNTEAFF. The CDR3 DNA is TGTGCCAGCAGTTACGTGACGGGGAACACTGAAGCTTTCTTT.

V gene TRBV20-1 combines with J gene TRBJ1-2; 8 bases fit TRBD1. The CDR3 loop spans 13 amino acids. The germline gives CDR1 DFQATT, CDR2 SNEGSKA (reference sequence). The J segment lost 8 bases and the V segment lost 6 bases, leaving 11 bases of the junction unmatched. CDR3 in DNA: TGCAGTGCCGCAGGACAGGGAATTGTGGGCTACACCTTC. Encoded protein: CSAAGQGIVGYTF.

This sequence joins TRBV5-1 and TRBJ1-1; D remains ambiguous. V was clipped by 0 bases and J by 4 bases, with 19 bases between them. In germline, CDR1 is SGHRS, CDR2 YFSETQ. The CDR3 is 17 residues long. The CDR3 region is CASSLVGRALGSTEAFF. For the CDR3, the DNA is TGCGCCAGCAGCTTGGTTGGGCGGGCCCTCGGCAGCACTGAAGCTTTCTTT.

The gene calls are TRBV25-1 and TRBJ1-6, with D maybe TRBD1 (5 bases). Trimming removed 6 bases at V and 11 bases at J, with 17 bases between. The germline V gene encodes CDR1 MGHDK and CDR2 SYGVNS. The CDR3 spans 14 residues. CDR3 protein: CASSSWPRGAPLHF. The CDR3 DNA is TGTGCCAGCAGCTCATGGCCCCGGGGCGCACCCCTCCACTTT.

A remark on this clonotype: The junction departs from the called germline gene at one end, perhaps through a read error. The chain is built from TRBV4-1 and TRBJ1-1, with 7 bases matching TRBD1. The length of the CDR3 is 19 residues. Germline CDR1 and CDR2: MGHRA and YSYEKL. The CDR3 sequence: CDSTAGGIRQTWRDTEAFF. The CDR3 nucleotides read TGCGACAGCACCGCAGGGGGAATCAGACAGACCTGGAGGGACACTGAAGCTTTCTTT.

This chain links TRBV12-3 or TRBV12-4 with TRBJ1-5; D may be TRBD1 (5 bases). The CDR3 runs 14 residues. Trimming stripped 7 bases from V and 2 bases from J, with 12 bases between. CDR3 amino acids: CASNSGGGNQPQHF. CDR3 nucleotide sequence: TGTGCCAGCAACAGCGGGGGTGGCAATCAGCCCCAGCATTTT.

The rearrangement uses TRBV7-9 and TRBJ1-2; TRBD1 agrees at 10 bases. J was trimmed by 7 bases and V by 3 bases; bases with no gene match: 5. From germline, CDR1 is SEHNR and CDR2 FQNEAQ (reference sequence). The CDR3 length is 14 residues. CDR3 sequence: CASSLGQGIGGYTF. CDR3 sequence (DNA): TGTGCCAGCAGCTTGGGACAGGGGATAGGTGGCTACACCTTC.